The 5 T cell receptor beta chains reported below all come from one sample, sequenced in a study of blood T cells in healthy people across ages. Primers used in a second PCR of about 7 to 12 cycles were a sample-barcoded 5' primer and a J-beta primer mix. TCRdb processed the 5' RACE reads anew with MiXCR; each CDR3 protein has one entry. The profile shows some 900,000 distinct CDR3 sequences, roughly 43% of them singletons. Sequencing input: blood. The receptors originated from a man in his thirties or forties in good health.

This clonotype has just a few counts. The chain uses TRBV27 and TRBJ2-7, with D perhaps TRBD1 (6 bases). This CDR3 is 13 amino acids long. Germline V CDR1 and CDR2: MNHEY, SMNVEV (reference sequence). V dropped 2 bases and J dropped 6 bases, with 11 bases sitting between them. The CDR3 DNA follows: TGTGCCAGCAGTTTAGTGACAGGATCCGAGCAGTACTTC. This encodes CASSLVTGSEQYF.

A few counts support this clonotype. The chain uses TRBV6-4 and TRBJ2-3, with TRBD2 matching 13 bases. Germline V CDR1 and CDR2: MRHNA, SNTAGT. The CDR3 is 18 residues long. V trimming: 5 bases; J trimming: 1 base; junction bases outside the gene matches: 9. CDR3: CASSTTSGGAGGTDTQYF. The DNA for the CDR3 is TGTGCCAGCAGTACCACTAGCGGGGGGGCCGGTGGCACAGATACGCAGTATTTT.

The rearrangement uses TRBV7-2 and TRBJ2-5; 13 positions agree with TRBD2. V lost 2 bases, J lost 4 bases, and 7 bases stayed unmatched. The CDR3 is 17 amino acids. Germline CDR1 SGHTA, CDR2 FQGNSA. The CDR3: CASSLPRLAGGSETQYF. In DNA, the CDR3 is TGTGCCAGCAGCTTACCCCGACTAGCGGGGGGTTCAGAGACCCAGTACTTC.

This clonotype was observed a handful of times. CDR3: CASSRPGQSYEQYF. The CDR3 DNA reads TGCGCCAGCAGCCGACCGGGACAGAGCTACGAGCAGTACTTC. V usage is TRBV4-1 and J usage is TRBJ2-7; 7 nucleotides agree with TRBD1. The junction had 6 bases not matched to a gene; V was cut back by 4 bases and J by 3 bases. CDR1 is MGHRA, CDR2 YSYEKL, per germline. CDR3 length equals 14 residues.

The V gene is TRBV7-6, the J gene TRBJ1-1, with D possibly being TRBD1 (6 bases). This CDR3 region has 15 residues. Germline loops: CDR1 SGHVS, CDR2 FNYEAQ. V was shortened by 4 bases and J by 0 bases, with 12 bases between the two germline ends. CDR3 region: CASSSGGQLNTEAFF. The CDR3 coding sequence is TGTGCCAGCAGCTCTGGGGGACAACTGAACACTGAAGCTTTCTTT.